Listed here are 6 T cell receptor beta chains from one sample, sequenced in a study of shared T cell receptors in the human thymus (TCRdb year 2021). Library preparation was by the immunoSEQ multiplex PCR assay. Imported from immuneACCESS, the table was reduced by TCRdb to in-frame sequences with V and J called. These copies leave out some clones; in studies compared against another copy, an unresolved V gene accounts for under half, and the cause of the remainder is not known. For this sample there are around 340,000 clones; 85% to 95% appear just once. The top ten clones comprise roughly 0.021% of the sample. Sequenced: thymocytes. The receptors here all came from a human donor.

V is TRBV5-3 and J is TRBJ2-5, with 8 bases aligning to TRBD2. TRBV5-3 falls under the ORF class, with uncertain function. This CDR3 comprises 16 residues. The junction had 13 bases not matched to a gene; V was cut back by 4 bases and J by 5 bases. The CDR3 nucleotides read TGTGCCAGAAGCGTTGAGACTAGCGAAAGTTGGGAGACCCAGTACTTC. This sequence encodes CARSVETSESWETQYF.

The V gene is TRBV28, the J gene TRBJ2-1; 7 bases are shared with TRBD2. CDR3 length: 17 amino acids. CDR1 MDHEN and CDR2 SYDVKM come from the germline V gene. Trimming removed 5 bases from V and 5 bases from J; junction bases left unmatched: 15. CDR3 loop: CASSKSTREAVHNEQFF. CDR3 DNA sequence: TGTGCCAGCAGTAAATCCACTCGGGAGGCGGTCCACAATGAGCAGTTCTTC.

This clone was recorded once. The rearrangement joins TRBV27 to TRBJ2-5, with TRBD2 matching 8 bases. This CDR3 contains 13 residues. The germline gives CDR1 MNHEY, CDR2 SMNVEV (reference sequence). V shed 4 bases, J shed 3 bases, and the junction held 1 base outside the gene matches. The CDR3 protein is CASSSGLEETQYF. As DNA, the CDR3 is TGTGCCAGCAGTTCGGGACTAGAAGAGACCCAGTACTTC.

This chain links TRBV10-3 with TRBJ1-1; D unresolved. Trimming left V 0 bases short and J 1 base short, with 6 bases between. The CDR3 runs to 14 residues. Germline V gene sequence: CDR1 ENHRY, CDR2 SYGVKD. The chain's CDR3 is CAISESVGNTEAFF. CDR3 bases: TGTGCCATCAGTGAGTCGGTGGGGAACACTGAAGCTTTCTTT.

This chain uses TRBV9 with TRBJ2-5, with TRBD2 as a possible D gene (6 bases). The germline V gene encodes CDR1 SGDLS and CDR2 YYNGEE. Deletions cut 2 bases from V and 1 base from J, with 9 bases between. The CDR3 extends over 14 amino acids. CDR3 in DNA: TGTGCCAGCAGCGTGCGGGACTCCCAAGAGACCCAGTACTTC. This codes for CASSVRDSQETQYF.

The V and J genes are TRBV4-1 and TRBJ2-7, with 9 bases that match TRBD2. CDR3 length: 18 amino acids. The germline gives CDR1 MGHRA, CDR2 YSYEKL. The ends lost 1 base at V and 7 bases at J; junction bases unmatched: 17. In DNA form, the CDR3 reads TGCGCCAGCAGCCAAGTTGGTAGCGGGAGTCCCTCCCCGAGGGAGCAGTACTTC. Translating gives CASSQVGSGSPSPREQYF.